Below, one T cell receptor (beta chain) is given with its context. As yet, its antigen is unknown. Time point specified: after neoadjuvant nivolumab, at surgical resection. Patients had newly diagnosed, untreated stage II-IVA oral cavity squamous cell carcinoma. These oral cavity squamous cell carcinomas were HPV-negative and locally advanced. Produced via immunoSEQ multiplex PCR; TCRdb's table is partial and in-frame only. The data contain 20,000 to 25,000 clones, more than 40% of them singletons. This entry belongs to a study of neoadjuvant anti-PD-1 for oral cavity cancer. Study-level background: Around day 43, patients without progression received a fourth nivolumab dose before surgery.

CDR3 length: 14 amino acids. Trimming took 2 bases from V and 14 from J; bases not matched to a gene: 8. In germline, CDR1 is SGHRS, CDR2 YFSETQ. General study points: Greater tumor shrinkage accompanied bigger post-treatment sizes of preexisting clones.

The clonotype was recovered from a person aged 40-85 years with oral cavity squamous cell carcinoma. J is TRBJ1-6 and V is TRBV5-1; 9 bases align to TRBD1. The sequencing here drew on tumor tissue, taken after nivolumab (anti-PD-1) treatment. This chain's CDR3 is CASSFGTGPKTLHF. The DNA of the CDR3 is TGCGCCAGCAGCTTTGGGACAGGGCCCAAAACCCTCCACTTT.